This T cell receptor (beta chain) was captured by sequencing in a study of blood T cell repertoires in COVID-19. Study-level background: Researchers got acute and convalescent COVID-19 samples from the United States, Italy and Spain. T cells, B-cell-depleted T cells, or PBMCs supplied cDNA or gDNA.

Per the original data handling: Estimates of nucleated cell counts were drawn from the amplification of reference gene primers. Method: immunoSEQ multiplex PCR; TCRdb's copy keeps in-frame clones and lacks some. From that table come the V and J calls and clone size; the DNA was used to work out D and trimming. This sample has around 79,000 clones; roughly 80% occur once, and the top ten carry more than 5%. The CDR3 is 15 residues long. CDR1 is SGHDT, CDR2 YYEEEE, per germline. Trimming took 4 bases from V and 5 from J, leaving 19 bases between them. Sequenced input: peripheral blood. The source is an older woman with acute or convalescent COVID-19. This rearrangement joins TRBV5-6 to TRBJ2-7, with a tentative D call TRBD1 (6 bases). This CDR3 is CASSTYYRALDEQYF. The CDR3 DNA reads as TGTGCCAGCAGCACCTACTACAGGGCGCTCGACGAGCAGTACTTC.